The 16 T cell receptor beta chains below all came from one sample that was sequenced in a study of T cell responses to AZD1222 COVID-19 vaccine. Assay: immunoSEQ multiplex PCR; the TCRdb copy retains only in-frame clones and omits some. The sample contains about 76,000 clones, approximately 90% of which appear only once. Sequences were derived from peripheral blood, sampled on day 0 of AZD1222 vaccination. Source of these receptors: an adult in good health.

This chain joins TRBV28 and TRBJ2-7; TRBD2 agrees at 10 bases. In germline, CDR1 is MDHEN, CDR2 SYDVKM. Trimming at V came to 4 bases and at J to 6 bases, leaving 6 bases not matched to a gene. The CDR3 runs to 14 residues. DNA for the CDR3: TGTGCCAGCAGTTCTCTAGCGGGAGACACCGAGCAGTACTTC. This translates into CASSSLAGDTEQYF.

This chain uses TRBV6-5 with TRBJ1-2, with D tentatively TRBD1 (5 bases). CDR3 size: 11 residues. Trimming left V 7 bases short and J 11 bases short, with 14 bases between. The germline V gene has CDR1 MNHEY and CDR2 SVGAGI. This CDR3 is CASTWGVSYTF. The CDR3 DNA reads TGTGCCAGCACCTGGGGGGTCTCTTACACCTTC.

The chain combines TRBV27 with TRBJ1-3; D is undetermined. Germline CDR1 is MNHEY and CDR2 is SMNVEV (reference sequence). V was pared by 5 bases and J by 3 bases, with 8 bases between. This CDR3 is built from 13 residues. Here the CDR3 reads CASSPLVGNTIYF. The CDR3 nucleotides read TGTGCCAGCAGTCCACTCGTTGGAAACACCATATATTTT.

This clone has a handful of counts. The chain couples TRBV23-1 to TRBJ2-7; 9 bases fit TRBD1. TRBV23-1 is classed as an ORF, of uncertain function. Trimming took 0 bases from V and 7 from J; bases not matched to a gene: 10. CDR3 length: 16 amino acids. The CDR3: CASSQSSGQGPPEQYF. The DNA for the CDR3 is TGCGCCAGCAGTCAATCCTCGGGACAGGGACCTCCTGAGCAGTACTTC.

The V call is TRBV27, the J call TRBJ2-3; 10 bases agree with TRBD2. Trimming cost V 2 bases and J 4 bases; bases outside gene matches: 3. CDR3 size: 15 residues. Germline values: CDR1 MNHEY, CDR2 SMNVEV (reference sequence). The CDR3 DNA sequence: TGTGCCAGCAGTTTAGAGCGGGGGGGCGCAGATACGCAGTATTTT. It encodes CASSLERGGADTQYF.

V is TRBV4-1 and J is TRBJ1-4; perhaps TRBD1 as D (6 bases). Germline V gene lookup returns CDR1 MGHRA and CDR2 YSYEKL. Trimming left V 2 bases short and J 7 bases short, with 8 bases between. The length of the CDR3 is 13 residues. Here the CDR3 DNA reads TGCGCCAGCAGCCAATGGGGGCGTGAAAAACTGTTTTTT. Protein: CASSQWGREKLFF.

The chain couples TRBV4-1 to TRBJ1-1; D unclear. CDR1 and CDR2 from the germline V gene are MGHRA and YSYEKL. The CDR3 covers 14 residues. V lost 7 bases, J lost 3 bases, and 15 bases lay in between. CDR3 protein: CASTVGVGDTEAFF. The CDR3 DNA follows: TGCGCCAGCACCGTGGGAGTCGGAGACACTGAAGCTTTCTTT.

This clone was found once. The rearrangement uses TRBV5-1 and TRBJ2-7; D gene uncertain. Trimming left V 2 bases short and J 4 bases short, with 16 bases between. The CDR3 is 15 residues long. Germline-derived CDR1 and CDR2 are SGHRS and YFSETQ. As DNA, the CDR3 is TGCGCCAGCAGCTTTTACAGCCTGACGGTGTACGAGCAGTACTTC. Amino acid sequence: CASSFYSLTVYEQYF.

The CDR3 is CASRTDSGGVYEQFF. CDR3 nucleotides: TGTGCCAGCAGGACGGACAGTGGCGGGGTGTATGAGCAGTTCTTC. The chain links TRBV27 to TRBJ2-1; the D call may be TRBD1 or TRBD2 (6 bases each). The V gene lost 6 bases and the J gene lost 8 bases, with 20 bases spanning the gap. There are 15 residues in the CDR3. Germline lookup yields CDR1 MNHEY and CDR2 SMNVEV (reference sequence).

The chain employs TRBV5-5 and TRBJ2-2, with a possible D match to TRBD1 (5 bases). V shed 4 bases and J shed 0 bases, with 13 bases lying between them. Germline CDR1 is SGHKS and CDR2 is YYEKEE (reference sequence). The length of the CDR3 is 16 residues. CDR3: CASSLGQATNTGELFF. The CDR3 DNA follows: TGTGCCAGCAGCCTGGGGCAGGCAACGAACACCGGGGAGCTGTTTTTT. Full variable domain (missing parts from reference TRBV5-5 and TRBJ2-2): DAGVTQSPTHLIKTRGQQVTLRCSPISGHKSVSWYQQVLGQGPQFIFQYYEKEERGRGNFPDRFSARQFPNYSSELNVNALLLGDSALYLCASSLGQATNTGELFFGEGSRLTVL.

The V call is TRBV28, the J call TRBJ2-7, with D possibly being TRBD1 (6 bases). Germline V gene data show CDR1 as MDHEN and CDR2 as SYDVKM. This CDR3 comprises 12 residues. Trimming took off 8 bases at V and 4 bases at J, with 12 bases between the two ends. The CDR3 DNA is TGTGCCAGCGGACAGAGATCGTACGAGCAGTACGTC. Amino acid sequence: CASGQRSYEQYV.

The V call is TRBV2, the J call TRBJ1-6, with 7 bases matching TRBD1. This CDR3 comprises 15 residues. V lost 2 bases, J lost 7 bases, and 5 bases stayed unmatched. The germline CDR1 and CDR2 sequences are SNHLY and FYNNEI. The CDR3: CASSESYRGNSPLHF. The CDR3 nucleotides are TGTGCCAGCAGTGAAAGCTACAGGGGAAATTCACCCCTCCACTTT. Variable domain in full (rest from reference TRBV2 and TRBJ1-6): EPEVTQTPSHQVTQMGQEVILRCVPISNHLYFYWYRQILGQKVEFLVSFYNNEISEKSEIFDDQFSVERPDGSNFTLKIRSTKLEDSAMYFCASSESYRGNSPLHFGNGTRLTVT.

CDR3 loop: CASSKRGQGLSGELFF. The CDR3 region has the DNA TGTGCCAGCAGTAAGAGGGGACAGGGGTTATCCGGGGAGCTGTTTTTT. The chain recombines TRBV2 with TRBJ2-2, with 10 nucleotides matching TRBD1. V dropped 5 bases and J dropped 6; count of bases not matched to a gene: 9. The CDR3 extends over 16 amino acids. Germline V gives CDR1 SNHLY, CDR2 FYNNEI.

V usage is TRBV28 and J usage is TRBJ1-1, with TRBD1 matching 7 bases. Germline V lookup: CDR1 MDHEN, CDR2 SYDVKM. The CDR3 has 14 residues. Trimming took 8 bases from V and 8 from J; bases not matched to a gene: 14. The CDR3 spells CASAQTQQGPEAFF. The DNA for the CDR3 is TGTGCCAGCGCCCAAACGCAACAGGGGCCCGAAGCTTTCTTT.

This chain joins TRBV5-1 and TRBJ2-7, with D perhaps being TRBD1 or TRBD2 (6 bases each). Trimming removed 3 bases from V and 7 bases from J, with 20 bases in between. The CDR3 is made up of 15 amino acids. Germline V gene data show CDR1 as SGHRS and CDR2 as YFSETQ. The CDR3 protein is CASSSEGGRSGEQYF. The DNA for the CDR3 is TGCGCCAGCAGCTCCGAGGGGGGTCGTTCCGGGGAGCAGTACTTC.

This chain joins TRBV10-1 and TRBJ1-2; possible D gene TRBD1, 5 bases. The CDR3 is 13 amino acids. CDR1 is WNHNN and CDR2 is SYGVQD in the germline V gene (reference sequence). The V end was cut by 2 bases, the J end by 7 bases, with 11 bases between. CDR3: CASSETGVAGYTF. CDR3 nucleotide sequence: TGCGCCAGCAGTGAGACGGGGGTTGCTGGCTACACCTTC.